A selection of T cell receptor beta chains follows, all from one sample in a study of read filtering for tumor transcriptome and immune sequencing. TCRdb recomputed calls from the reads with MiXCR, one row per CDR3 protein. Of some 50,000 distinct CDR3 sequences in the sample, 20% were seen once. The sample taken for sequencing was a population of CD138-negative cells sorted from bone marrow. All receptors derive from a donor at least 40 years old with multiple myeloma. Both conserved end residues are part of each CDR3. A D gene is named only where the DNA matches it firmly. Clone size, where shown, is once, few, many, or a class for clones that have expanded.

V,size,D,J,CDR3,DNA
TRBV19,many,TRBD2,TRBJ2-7,CASSIGSGSFYEQYF,TGTGCCAGTAGTATAGGTAGCGGGTCCTTCTACGAGCAGTACTTC
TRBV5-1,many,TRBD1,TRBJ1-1,CASSLGRGRTEAFF,TGCGCCAGCAGCTTGGGCAGGGGGCGTACTGAAGCTTTCTTT
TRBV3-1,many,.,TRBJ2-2,CASSQRFTGELFF,TGTGCCAGCAGCCAACGTTTCACCGGGGAGCTGTTTTTT
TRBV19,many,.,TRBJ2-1,CASSSISYNEQFF,TGTGCCAGTAGCAGCATCTCCTACAATGAGCAGTTCTTC
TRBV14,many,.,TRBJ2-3,CASSHRLLPSDTDTQYF,TGTGCCAGCAGCCACCGCCTACTTCCCAGCGACACAGATACGCAGTATTTT
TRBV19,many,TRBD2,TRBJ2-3,CASSKGGGRRADTQYF,TGTGCCAGTAGTAAGGGTGGCGGGAGACGTGCAGATACGCAGTATTTT
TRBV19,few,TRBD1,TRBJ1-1,CASSITGGLAFF,TGTGCCAGTAGTATCACAGGGGGCCTGGCTTTCTTT
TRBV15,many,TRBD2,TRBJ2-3,CATSNERELVDTQYF,TGTGCCACCAGCAATGAGCGGGAGCTGGTAGATACGCAGTATTTT
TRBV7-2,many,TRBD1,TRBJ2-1,CASSVGQLNEQFF,TGTGCCAGCAGCGTGGGACAGCTCAATGAGCAGTTCTTC
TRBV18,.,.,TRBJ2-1,CASSPPGQYSEQFF,TGTGCCAGCTCACCACCAGGACAGTACAGTGAGCAGTTCTTC
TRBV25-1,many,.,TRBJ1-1,CASAQYTEAFF,TGTGCCAGCGCCCAATACACTGAAGCTTTCTTT
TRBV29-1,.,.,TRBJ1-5,CSVVLAGNQPQHF,TGCAGCGTTGTTTTGGCCGGCAATCAGCCCCAGCATTTT
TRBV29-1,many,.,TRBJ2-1,CSVRSRGSYNEQFF,TGCAGCGTCAGGAGCCGGGGTTCCTACAATGAGCAGTTCTTC
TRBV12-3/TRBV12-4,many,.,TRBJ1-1,CASSLMGGLATEAFF,TGTGCCAGCAGTTTAATGGGGGGCCTCGCCACTGAAGCTTTCTTT
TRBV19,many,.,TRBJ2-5,CASSTGGAETQYF,TGTGCCAGTAGTACCGGGGGCGCGGAGACCCAGTACTTC
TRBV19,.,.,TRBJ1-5,CAGTKDGRRNQPQHF,TGTGCCGGTACCAAGGACGGACGGCGTAATCAGCCCCAGCATTTT
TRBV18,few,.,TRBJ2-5,CASSPLFQVQETQYF,TGTGCCAGCTCACCCCTTTTCCAGGTTCAAGAGACCCAGTACTTC
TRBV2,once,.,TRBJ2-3,CTSSPDISADTQYF,TGTACCAGCAGCCCTGACATTAGCGCAGATACGCAGTATTTT
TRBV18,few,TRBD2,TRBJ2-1,CASSLSPSGNYNEQFF,TGTGCCAGCTCACTCTCCCCTAGCGGAAACTACAATGAGCAGTTCTTC
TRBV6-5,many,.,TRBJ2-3,CASKGSGRTDTQYF,TGTGCCAGCAAGGGTAGCGGACGCACAGATACGCAGTATTTT
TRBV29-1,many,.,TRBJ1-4,CSVLTATNEKLFF,TGCAGCGTACTGACAGCAACTAATGAAAAACTGTTTTTT
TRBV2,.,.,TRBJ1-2,CATESGTADYGYTF,TGTGCCACCGAGTCAGGTACGGCAGACTATGGCTACACCTTC
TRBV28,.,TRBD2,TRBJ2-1,CASSFLAGGSYYEQFF,TGTGCCAGCAGTTTTCTAGCGGGGGGGTCCTACTATGAGCAGTTCTTC
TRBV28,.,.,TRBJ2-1,CASSGGCYNDQFF,TGTGCCAGCAGTGGAGGGTGCTACAATGATCAGTTCTTC
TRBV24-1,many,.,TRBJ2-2,CATSDTVGGTGELFF,TGTGCCACCAGTGATACCGTGGGAGGAACCGGGGAGCTGTTTTTT
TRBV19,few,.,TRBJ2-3,CASSATGAGTQYF,TGTGCCAGTAGTGCTACAGGGGCGGGGACGCAGTATTTT
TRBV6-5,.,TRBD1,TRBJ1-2,CASSPGTVNYGYTF,TGTGCCAGCAGCCCAGGGACAGTCAACTATGGCTACACCTTC
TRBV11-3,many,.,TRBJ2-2,CASSRGATNTGELFF,TGTGCCAGCAGCCGGGGGGCGACGAACACCGGGGAGCTGTTTTTT
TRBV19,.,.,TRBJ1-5,CASSLTALHSNQPQHF,TGTGCCAGTAGCCTGACAGCTCTTCATAGCAATCAGCCCCAGCATTTT
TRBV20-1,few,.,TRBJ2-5,CSARDRWEVETQYF,TGCAGTGCTAGAGATAGGTGGGAAGTAGAGACCCAGTACTTC
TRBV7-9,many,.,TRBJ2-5,CASSLARGSRRETQYF,TGTGCCAGCAGCTTAGCGAGGGGGTCCCGGCGAGAGACCCAGTACTTC
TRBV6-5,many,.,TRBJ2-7,CASSYNREQYF,TGTGCCAGCAGTTACAACCGGGAGCAGTACTTC
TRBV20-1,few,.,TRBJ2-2,CSAREGGRAGELFF,TGCAGTGCTAGAGAAGGGGGAAGAGCCGGGGAGCTGTTTTTT
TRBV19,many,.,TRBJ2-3,CASGLIGTDTQYF,TGTGCCAGTGGTCTAATTGGCACAGATACGCAGTATTTT
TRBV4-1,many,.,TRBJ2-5,CASSQPHKRGGAWTQYF,TGCGCCAGCAGCCAACCTCACAAACGTGGCGGCGCGTGGACCCAGTACTTC
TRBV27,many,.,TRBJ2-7,CASSSGTSYEQYF,TGTGCCAGCAGCTCCGGGACTTCCTACGAGCAGTACTTC
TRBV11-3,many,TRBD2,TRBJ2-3,CASRWTRGDTQYF,TGTGCCAGCAGGTGGACTAGGGGAGATACGCAGTATTTT
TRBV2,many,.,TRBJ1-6,CASRRGNSPLHF,TGTGCCAGCAGGAGAGGGAATTCACCCCTCCACTTT
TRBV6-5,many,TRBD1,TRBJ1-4,CASSYTPPTGGNEKLFF,TGTGCCAGCAGCTATACACCGCCGACAGGGGGAAATGAAAAACTGTTTTTT
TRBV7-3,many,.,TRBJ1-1,CASSPGPVNTEAFF,TGTGCCAGCAGCCCCGGTCCGGTGAACACTGAAGCTTTCTTT